This T cell receptor (beta chain) came from a study of blood T cell repertoires in COVID-19. Study at large: COVID-19 samples, acute and convalescent, were from the United States, Italy and Spain. PBMCs, B-cell-depleted T cells, or T cells provided the cDNA or gDNA that made up the material.

In the original workflow: Amplifying reference gene primers gave estimates of nucleated cell counts. Assay used: immunoSEQ multiplex PCR; TCRdb lists only in-frame clones, some missing. V and J calls and clone size are those listed in that table; D and trimming were worked out from the DNA. The sample yields 250,000 to 300,000 clones, around 85% seen once. Trimming took off 6 bases at V and 10 bases at J, with 10 bases between the two ends. The CDR3 is 11 residues long. From germline, CDR1 is MNHEY and CDR2 SVGAGI. This clonotype originated in a woman aged 70 to 79 with acute or convalescent COVID-19. The V call is TRBV6-5, the J call TRBJ2-1, with D perhaps matching TRBD2 (6 bases). What was sequenced was peripheral blood. CDR3 protein: CASSYAGEQFF. The CDR3 DNA sequence: TGTGCCAGCAGCTACGCGGGAGAGCAGTTCTTC.